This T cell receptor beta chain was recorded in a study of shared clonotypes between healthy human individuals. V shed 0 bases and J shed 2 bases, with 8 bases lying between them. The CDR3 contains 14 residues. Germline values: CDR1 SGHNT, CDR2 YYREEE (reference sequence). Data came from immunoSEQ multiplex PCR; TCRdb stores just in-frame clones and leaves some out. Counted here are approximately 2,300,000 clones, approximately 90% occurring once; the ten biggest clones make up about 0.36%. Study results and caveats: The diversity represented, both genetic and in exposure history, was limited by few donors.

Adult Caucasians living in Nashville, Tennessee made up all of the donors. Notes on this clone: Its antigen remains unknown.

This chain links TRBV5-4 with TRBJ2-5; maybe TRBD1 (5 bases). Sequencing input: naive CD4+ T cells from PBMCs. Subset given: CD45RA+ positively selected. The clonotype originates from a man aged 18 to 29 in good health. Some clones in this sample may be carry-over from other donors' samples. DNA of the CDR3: TGTGCCAGCAGCTTGGTCGACAGTCAAGAGACCCAGTACTTC. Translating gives CASSLVDSQETQYF.